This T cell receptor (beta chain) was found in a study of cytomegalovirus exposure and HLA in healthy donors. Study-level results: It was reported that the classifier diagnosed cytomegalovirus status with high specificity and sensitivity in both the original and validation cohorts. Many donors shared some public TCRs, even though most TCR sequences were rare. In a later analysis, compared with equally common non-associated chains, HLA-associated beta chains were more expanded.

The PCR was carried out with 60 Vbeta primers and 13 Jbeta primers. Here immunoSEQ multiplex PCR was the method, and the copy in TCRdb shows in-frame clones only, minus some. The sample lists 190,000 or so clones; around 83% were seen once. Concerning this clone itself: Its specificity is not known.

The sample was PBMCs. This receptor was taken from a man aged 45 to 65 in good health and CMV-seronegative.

The CDR3 nucleotides read TGTGCCATTTCTGGACAGGGGATCAACTATGGCTACACCTTC. It is translated as CAISGQGINYGYTF. The rearrangement uses TRBV2 and TRBJ1-2; 9 bases match TRBD1. J gave up 2 bases and V 10 bases, and 8 bases lay outside the gene matches. This CDR3 is 14 amino acids long. CDR1 and CDR2 (germline): SNHLY, FYNNEI.